This TCR beta chain is from a study of T cell changes during pregnancy in multiple sclerosis. The method was immunoSEQ multiplex PCR; TCRdb's version includes in-frame clones alone and lacks a portion of them. The sample holds about 42,000 clones, roughly nine tenths seen once. The TCR comes from a female donor with multiple sclerosis, enrolled in a pregnancy study. The sample consisted of CD4+ T cells from peripheral blood mononuclear cells, taken after pregnancy.

This CDR3 is CAWSVGAGGITDTQYF. The CDR3 nucleotides are TGTGCCTGGAGTGTGGGTGCGGGGGGGATCACAGATACGCAGTATTTT. The gene calls are TRBV30 and TRBJ2-3; 9 bases are a match to TRBD2. Trimming took 0 bases from V and 2 from J; bases not matched to a gene: 6. The CDR3 loop spans 16 amino acids. Germline CDR1 and CDR2: GTSNPN and SVGIG (reference sequence).